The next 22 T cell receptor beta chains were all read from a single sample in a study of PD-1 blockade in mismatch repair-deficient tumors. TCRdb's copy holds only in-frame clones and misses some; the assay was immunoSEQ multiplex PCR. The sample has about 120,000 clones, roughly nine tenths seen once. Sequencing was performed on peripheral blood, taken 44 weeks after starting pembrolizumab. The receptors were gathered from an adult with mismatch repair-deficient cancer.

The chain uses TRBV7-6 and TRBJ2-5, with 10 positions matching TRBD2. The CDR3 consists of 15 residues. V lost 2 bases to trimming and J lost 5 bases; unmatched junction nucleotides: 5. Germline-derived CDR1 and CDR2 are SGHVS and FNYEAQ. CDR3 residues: CASSLPAGGVETQYF. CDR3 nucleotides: TGTGCCAGCAGCTTACCAGCGGGAGGGGTGGAGACCCAGTACTTC.

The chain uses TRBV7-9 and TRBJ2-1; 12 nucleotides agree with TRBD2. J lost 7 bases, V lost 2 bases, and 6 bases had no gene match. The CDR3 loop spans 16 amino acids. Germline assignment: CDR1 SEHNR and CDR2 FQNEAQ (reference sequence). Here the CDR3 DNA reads TGTGCCAGCAGCTTAATGACTAGCGGGAGAAAGAATGAGCAGTTCTTC. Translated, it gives CASSLMTSGRKNEQFF.

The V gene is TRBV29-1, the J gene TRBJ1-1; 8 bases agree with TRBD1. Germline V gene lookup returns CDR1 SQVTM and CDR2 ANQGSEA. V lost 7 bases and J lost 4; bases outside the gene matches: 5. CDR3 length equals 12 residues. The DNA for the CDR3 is TGCAGCGCCCACACAGGGGGCACTGAAGCTTTCTTT. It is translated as CSAHTGGTEAFF.

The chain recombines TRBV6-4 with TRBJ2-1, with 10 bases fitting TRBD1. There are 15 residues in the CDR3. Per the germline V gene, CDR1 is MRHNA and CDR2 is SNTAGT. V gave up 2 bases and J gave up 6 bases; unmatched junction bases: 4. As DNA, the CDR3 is TGTGCCAGCAGTGACGGGGACAGGGGCTCCAATGAGCAGTTCTTC. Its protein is CASSDGDRGSNEQFF.

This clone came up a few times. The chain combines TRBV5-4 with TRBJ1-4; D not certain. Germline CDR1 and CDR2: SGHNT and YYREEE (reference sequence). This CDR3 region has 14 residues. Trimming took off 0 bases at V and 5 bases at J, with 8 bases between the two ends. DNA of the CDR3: TGTGCCAGCAGCTTGGCCGCCGACAATGAAAAACTGTTTTTT. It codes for CASSLAADNEKLFF.

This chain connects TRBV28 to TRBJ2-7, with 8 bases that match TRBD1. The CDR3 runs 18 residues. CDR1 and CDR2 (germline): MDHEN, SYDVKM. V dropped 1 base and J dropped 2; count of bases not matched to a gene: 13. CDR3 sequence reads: CASSLSPLARGRPYEQYF. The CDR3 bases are TGTGCCAGCAGTTTATCCCCTCTGGCCAGGGGGCGGCCCTACGAGCAGTACTTC. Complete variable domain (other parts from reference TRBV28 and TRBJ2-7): DVKVTQSSRYLVKRTGEKVFLECVQDMDHENMFWYRQDPGLGLRLIYFSYDVKMKEKGDIPEGYSVSREKKERFSLILESASTNQTSMYLCASSLSPLARGRPYEQYFGPGTRLTVT.

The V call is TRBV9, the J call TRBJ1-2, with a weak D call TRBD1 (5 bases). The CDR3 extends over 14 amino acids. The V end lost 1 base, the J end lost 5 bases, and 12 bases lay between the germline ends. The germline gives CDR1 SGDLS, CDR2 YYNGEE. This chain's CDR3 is CASSVSLDKYGYTF. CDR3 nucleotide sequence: TGTGCCAGCAGCGTATCTCTGGACAAATATGGCTACACCTTC.

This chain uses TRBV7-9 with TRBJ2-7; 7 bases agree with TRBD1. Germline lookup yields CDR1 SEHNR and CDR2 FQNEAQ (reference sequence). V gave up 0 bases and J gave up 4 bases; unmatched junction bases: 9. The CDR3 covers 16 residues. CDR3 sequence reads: CASSLAGDREWYEQYF. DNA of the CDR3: TGTGCCAGCAGCTTAGCGGGAGACAGGGAATGGTACGAGCAGTACTTC.

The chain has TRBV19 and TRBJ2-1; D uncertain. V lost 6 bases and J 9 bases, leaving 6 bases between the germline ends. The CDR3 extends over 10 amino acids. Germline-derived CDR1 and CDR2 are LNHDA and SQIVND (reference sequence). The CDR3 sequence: CASRAIEQFF. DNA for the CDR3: TGTGCCAGTAGAGCGATTGAGCAGTTCTTC. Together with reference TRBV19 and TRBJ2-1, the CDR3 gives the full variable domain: DGGITQSPKYLFRKEGQNVTLSCEQNLNHDAMYWYRQDPGQGLRLIYYSQIVNDFQKGDIAEGYSVSREKKESFPLTVTSAQKNPTAFYLCASRAIEQFFGPGTRLTVL.

The CDR3 nucleotides are TGTGCCAGCAAAGTAGGGGTGAGCTACGAGCAGTACTTC. Translation gives CASKVGVSYEQYF. V and J are TRBV6-1 and TRBJ2-7; the D gene is possibly TRBD1 (5 bases). Looked up from germline, CDR1 is MNHNS and CDR2 is SASEGT. V shed 7 bases and J shed 3 bases, with 13 bases lying between them. This CDR3 has 13 residues.

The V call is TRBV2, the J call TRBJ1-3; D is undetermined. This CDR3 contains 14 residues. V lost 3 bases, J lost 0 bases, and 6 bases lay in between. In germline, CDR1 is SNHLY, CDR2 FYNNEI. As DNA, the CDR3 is TGTGCCAGCAGTGAGCACAGCTCTGGAAACACCATATATTTT. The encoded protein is CASSEHSSGNTIYF.

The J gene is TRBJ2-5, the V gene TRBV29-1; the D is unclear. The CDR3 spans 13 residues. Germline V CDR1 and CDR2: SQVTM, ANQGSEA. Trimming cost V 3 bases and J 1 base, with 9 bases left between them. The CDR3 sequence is CSVDGLSQETQYF. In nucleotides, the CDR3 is TGCAGCGTTGACGGTCTCAGCCAAGAGACCCAGTACTTC.

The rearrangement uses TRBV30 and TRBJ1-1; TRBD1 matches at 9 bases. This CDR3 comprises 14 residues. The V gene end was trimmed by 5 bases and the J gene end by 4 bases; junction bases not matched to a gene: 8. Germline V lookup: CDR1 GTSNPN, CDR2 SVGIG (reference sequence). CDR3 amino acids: CAWVDRGKITEAFF. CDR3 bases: TGTGCCTGGGTAGACAGGGGGAAAATCACTGAAGCTTTCTTT.

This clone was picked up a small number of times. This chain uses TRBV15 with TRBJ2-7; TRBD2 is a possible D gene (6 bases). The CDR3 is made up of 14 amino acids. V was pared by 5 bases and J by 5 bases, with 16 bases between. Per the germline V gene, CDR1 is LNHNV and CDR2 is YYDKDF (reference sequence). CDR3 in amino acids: CATSDRELHNEQYF. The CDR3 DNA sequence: TGTGCCACCAGCGACCGGGAGCTTCACAACGAGCAGTACTTC.

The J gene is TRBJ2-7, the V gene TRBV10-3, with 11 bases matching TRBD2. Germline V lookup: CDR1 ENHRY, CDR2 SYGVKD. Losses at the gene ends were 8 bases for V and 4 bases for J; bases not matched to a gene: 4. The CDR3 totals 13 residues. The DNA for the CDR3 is TGTGCCATCCAACTAGCGGGAGCTTACGAGCAGTACTTC. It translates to CAIQLAGAYEQYF.

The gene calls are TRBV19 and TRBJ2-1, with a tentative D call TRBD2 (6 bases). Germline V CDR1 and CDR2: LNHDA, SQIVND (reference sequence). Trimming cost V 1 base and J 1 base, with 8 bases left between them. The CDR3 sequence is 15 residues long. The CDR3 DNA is TGTGCCAGTAGTATAGGGGGGGAATCCTACAATGAGCAGTTCTTC. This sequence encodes CASSIGGESYNEQFF.

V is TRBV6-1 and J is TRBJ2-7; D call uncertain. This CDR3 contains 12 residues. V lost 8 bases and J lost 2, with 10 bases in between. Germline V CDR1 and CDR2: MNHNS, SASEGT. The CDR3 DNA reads TGTGCCAGCCGGCGATACCCCTACGAGCAGTACTTC. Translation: CASRRYPYEQYF.

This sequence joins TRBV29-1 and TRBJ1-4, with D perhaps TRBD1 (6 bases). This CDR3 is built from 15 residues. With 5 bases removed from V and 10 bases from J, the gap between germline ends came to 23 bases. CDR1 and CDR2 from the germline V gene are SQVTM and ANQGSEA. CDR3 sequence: CSVLETGGLSGKLFF. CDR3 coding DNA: TGCAGCGTTCTTGAGACAGGTGGCCTAAGTGGAAAACTGTTTTTT.

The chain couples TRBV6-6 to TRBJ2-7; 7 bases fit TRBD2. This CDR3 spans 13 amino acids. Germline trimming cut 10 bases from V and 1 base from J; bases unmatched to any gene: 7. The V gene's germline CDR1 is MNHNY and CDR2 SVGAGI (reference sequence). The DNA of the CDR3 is TGTGCCACCCTCGGCGGGGGATCCTACGAGCAGTACTTC. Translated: CATLGGGSYEQYF.

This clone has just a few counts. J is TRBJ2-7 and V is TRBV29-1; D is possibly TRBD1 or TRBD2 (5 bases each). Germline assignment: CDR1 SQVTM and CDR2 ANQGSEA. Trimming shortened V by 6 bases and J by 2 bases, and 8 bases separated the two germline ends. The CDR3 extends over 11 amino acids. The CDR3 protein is CSVGEPYEQYF. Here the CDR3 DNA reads TGCAGCGTGGGGGAGCCCTACGAGCAGTACTTC.

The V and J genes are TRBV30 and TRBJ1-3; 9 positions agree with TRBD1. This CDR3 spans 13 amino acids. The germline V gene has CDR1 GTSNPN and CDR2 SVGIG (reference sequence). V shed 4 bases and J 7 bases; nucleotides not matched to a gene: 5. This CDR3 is CAWTTGGGNTIYF. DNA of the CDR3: TGTGCCTGGACTACAGGGGGCGGTAACACCATATATTTT.

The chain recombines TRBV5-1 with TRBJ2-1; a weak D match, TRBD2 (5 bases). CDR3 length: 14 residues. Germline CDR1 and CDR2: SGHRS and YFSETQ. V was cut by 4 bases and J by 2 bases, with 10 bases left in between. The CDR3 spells CASSPGAAYNEQFF. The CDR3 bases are TGCGCCAGCAGCCCTGGAGCGGCCTACAATGAGCAGTTCTTC.